This T cell receptor beta chain appears in the sequencing data of a study of OX40 agonist ivuxolimab in advanced cancers. Overall study context: Three patients, one with hepatocellular carcinoma and two with cutaneous melanoma, achieved partial responses.

Study-wide findings and caveats: Partial responders at 0.1-3.0 mg/kg had among the lowest clonal expansion.

Assay: immunoSEQ multiplex PCR; the TCRdb copy retains only in-frame clones and omits some. The sample lists about 58,000 clones; around 93% were seen once. V lost 3 bases to trimming and J lost 3 bases, with 12 bases between them. CDR1 is MNHEY and CDR2 is SMNVEV in the germline V gene (reference sequence). The CDR3 spans 14 residues. Comment on this clone: Its matching antigen is unknown.

The material sequenced was CD4+ or CD8+ T cells sorted from blood, taken in a trial of the OX40 agonist ivuxolimab. The clonotype originates from an adult with an advanced solid tumor such as melanoma, head and neck, liver or kidney cancer. The chain employs TRBV27 and TRBJ2-7, with D tentatively TRBD1 or TRBD2 (7 bases each). For the CDR3, the DNA is TGTGCCAGCAGTTTGGCCAGGGGGGGCTACGAGCAGTACTTC. This gives the protein CASSLARGGYEQYF.